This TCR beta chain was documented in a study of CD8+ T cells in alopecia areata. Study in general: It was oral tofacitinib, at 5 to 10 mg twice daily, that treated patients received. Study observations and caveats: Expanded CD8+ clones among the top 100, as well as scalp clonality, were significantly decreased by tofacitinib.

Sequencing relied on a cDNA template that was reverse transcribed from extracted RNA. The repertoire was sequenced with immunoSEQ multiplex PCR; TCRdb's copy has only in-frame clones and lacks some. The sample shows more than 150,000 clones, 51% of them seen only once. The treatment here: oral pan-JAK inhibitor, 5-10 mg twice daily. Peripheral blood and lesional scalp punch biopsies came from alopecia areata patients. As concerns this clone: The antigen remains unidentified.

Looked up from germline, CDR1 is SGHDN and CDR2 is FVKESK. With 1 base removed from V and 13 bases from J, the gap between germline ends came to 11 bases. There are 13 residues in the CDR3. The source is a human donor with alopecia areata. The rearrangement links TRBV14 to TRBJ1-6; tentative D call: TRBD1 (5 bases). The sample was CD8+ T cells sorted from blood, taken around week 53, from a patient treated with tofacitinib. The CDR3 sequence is CASSQGPGYPLHF. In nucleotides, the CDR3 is TGTGCCAGCAGCCAAGGCCCAGGGTATCCCCTCCACTTT. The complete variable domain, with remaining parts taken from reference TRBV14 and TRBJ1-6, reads EAGVTQFPSHSVIEKGQTVTLRCDPISGHDNLYWYRRVMGKEIKFLLHFVKESKQDESGMPNNRFLAERTGGTYSTLKVQPAELEDSGVYFCASSQGPGYPLHFGNGTRLTVT.